Described below is a single T cell receptor beta chain sequence and its context. The junction shows a germline mismatch at one end, possibly a read error. This sample was included in a study of cytomegalovirus exposure and HLA in healthy donors. 60 Vbeta and 13 Jbeta primers were used in PCR. Clones were read by immunoSEQ multiplex PCR, and TCRdb kept only the in-frame ones, dropping some. The data contain approximately 130,000 clones, 65% to 90% of them singletons. The CDR3 is 16 residues long. Germline V gene data show CDR1 as SSHAT and CDR2 as FNYEAQ (reference sequence). The source of this sequence is a woman aged 40 to 49 in good health and CMV-seronegative. The material sequenced was PBMCs. The chain recombines TRBV7-7 with TRBJ2-7; TRBD2 agrees at 8 bases. The CDR3: CASSSGPSGSEYEQYF. As DNA, the CDR3 is TGTGCTAGCAGCTCAGGCCCCAGCGGGAGTGAGTACGAGCAGTACTTC.